This is a list of T cell receptor beta chains from one sample in a study of shared clonotypes between healthy human individuals. Measured with immunoSEQ multiplex PCR; TCRdb has only the in-frame clones, and not every one. The sample consists of approximately 2.4 million clones, roughly 95% of them appearing once. What was sequenced was naive CD4+ T cells sorted from blood. These receptor sequences come from a man younger than 30 in good health. The CDR3 runs from the conserved cysteine through the conserved F or W. A D gene is named only where the DNA matches it firmly. Only some rows state a clone size, as once, few, many or a class for expanded clones.

j_call d_call clone_size v_call cdr3_nt cdr3_aa
TRBJ2-1 NA NA TRBV13 TGTGCCAGCAGCCCAAACCTAGGGAGCCGTAATGAGCAGTTCTTC CASSPNLGSRNEQFF
TRBJ2-3 TRBD2 NA TRBV15 TGTGCCACCAGCAGTGGGTTCTCTAGCGGGAGGGGAGATACGCAGTATTTT CATSSGFSSGRGDTQYF
TRBJ2-1 NA NA TRBV5-1 TGCGCCAGCAGCTCCAGGGTCTACAATGAGCAGTTCTTC CASSSRVYNEQFF
TRBJ1-4 NA NA TRBV6-6 TGTGCCAGCACTCTTCAAGGGGGGGCGGGTGAAAAACTGTTTTTT CASTLQGGAGEKLFF
TRBJ2-3 NA NA TRBV30 TGTGCCTGGAGAAAGACTGCCTGGAGCACAGATACGCAGTATTTT CAWRKTAWSTDTQYF
TRBJ2-5 TRBD2 once TRBV5-6 TGTGCCAGCAGTATAGCGGGAGGGCTCCTGTGGGGCGAAGAGACCCAGTACTTC CASSIAGGLLWGEETQYF
TRBJ2-5 NA NA TRBV4-1 TGCGCCAGCAGCTTAAGTGGGCAGGGGACTTACCAAGAGACCCAGTACTTC CASSLSGQGTYQETQYF
TRBJ2-2 NA NA TRBV6-5 TGTGCCAGCAGTTACACCGCAATGAGCACCGGGGAGCTGTTTTTT CASSYTAMSTGELFF
TRBJ2-7 NA NA TRBV28 TGTGCCAGCACCAACCCCTCCACGGGGGTCTACGAGCAGTACTTC CASTNPSTGVYEQYF
TRBJ1-3 NA NA TRBV6-5 TGTGCCAGCAGGCCTCCCGGGGGAGCAGGTAACACCATATATTTT CASRPPGGAGNTIYF
TRBJ1-2 NA NA TRBV11-2 TGTGCCAGCACCCCCAGTACCGGGACTTACAACTATGGCTACACCTTC CASTPSTGTYNYGYTF
TRBJ2-1 NA NA TRBV5-1 TGCGCCAGCAGCTTGGGGCCAGGTAATGAGCAGTTCTTC CASSLGPGNEQFF
TRBJ2-5 NA NA TRBV5-1 TGCGCCAGCAGCGTCAGGGGTCAAGAGACCCAGTACTTC CASSVRGQETQYF